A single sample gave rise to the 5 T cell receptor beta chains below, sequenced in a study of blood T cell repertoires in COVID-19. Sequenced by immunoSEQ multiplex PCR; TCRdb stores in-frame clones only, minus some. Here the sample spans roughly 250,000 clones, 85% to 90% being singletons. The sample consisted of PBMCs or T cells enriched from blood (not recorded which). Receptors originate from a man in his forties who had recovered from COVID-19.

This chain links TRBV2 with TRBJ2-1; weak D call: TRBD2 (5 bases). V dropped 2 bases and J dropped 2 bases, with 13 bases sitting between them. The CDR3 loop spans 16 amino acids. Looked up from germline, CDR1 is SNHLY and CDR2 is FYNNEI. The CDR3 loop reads CASSESAGKTYNEQFF. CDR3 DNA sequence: TGTGCCAGCAGTGAAAGCGCCGGGAAAACCTACAATGAGCAGTTCTTC.

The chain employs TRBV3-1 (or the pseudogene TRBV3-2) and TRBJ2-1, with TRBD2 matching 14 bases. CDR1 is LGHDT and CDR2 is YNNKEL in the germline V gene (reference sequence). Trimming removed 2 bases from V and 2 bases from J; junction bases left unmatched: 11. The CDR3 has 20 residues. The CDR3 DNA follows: TGTGCCAGCAGCCAACTCACCGGGACTAGCGGGAGTTTCACCTACAATGAGCAGTTCTTC. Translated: CASSQLTGTSGSFTYNEQFF.

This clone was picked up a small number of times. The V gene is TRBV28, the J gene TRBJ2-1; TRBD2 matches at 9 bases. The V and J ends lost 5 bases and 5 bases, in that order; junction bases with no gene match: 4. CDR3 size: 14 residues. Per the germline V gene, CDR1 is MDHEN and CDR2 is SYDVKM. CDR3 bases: TGTGCCAGCAGTGTCCCTAGCGGGGACAATGAGCAGTTCTTC. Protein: CASSVPSGDNEQFF.

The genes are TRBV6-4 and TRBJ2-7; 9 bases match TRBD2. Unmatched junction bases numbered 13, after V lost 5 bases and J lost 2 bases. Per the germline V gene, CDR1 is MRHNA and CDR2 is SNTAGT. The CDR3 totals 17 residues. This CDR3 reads CASSRRTPGLAPYEQYF. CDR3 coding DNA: TGTGCCAGCAGTCGACGAACCCCGGGACTAGCACCCTACGAGCAGTACTTC.

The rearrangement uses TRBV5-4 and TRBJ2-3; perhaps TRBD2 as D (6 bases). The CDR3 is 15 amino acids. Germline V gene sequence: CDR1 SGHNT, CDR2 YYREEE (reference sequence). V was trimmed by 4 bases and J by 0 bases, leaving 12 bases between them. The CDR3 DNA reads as TGTGCCAGCAGCCTTGGAGGGACTAGCACAGATACGCAGTATTTT. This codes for CASSLGGTSTDTQYF.